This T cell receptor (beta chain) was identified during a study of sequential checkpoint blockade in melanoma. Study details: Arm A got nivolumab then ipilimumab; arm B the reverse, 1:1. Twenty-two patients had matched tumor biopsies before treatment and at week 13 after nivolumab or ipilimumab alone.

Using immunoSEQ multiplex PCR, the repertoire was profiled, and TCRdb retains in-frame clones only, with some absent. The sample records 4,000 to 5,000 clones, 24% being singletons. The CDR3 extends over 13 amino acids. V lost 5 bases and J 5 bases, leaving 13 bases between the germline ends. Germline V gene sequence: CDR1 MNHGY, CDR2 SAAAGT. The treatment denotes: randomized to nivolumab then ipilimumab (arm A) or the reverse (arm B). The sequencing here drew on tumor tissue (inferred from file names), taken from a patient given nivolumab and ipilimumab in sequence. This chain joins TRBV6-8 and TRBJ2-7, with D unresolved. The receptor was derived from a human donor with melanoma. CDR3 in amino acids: CASSDRMGNEQYF. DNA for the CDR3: TGTGCCAGCAGTGACCGGATGGGGAACGAGCAGTACTTC.